Listed here are 20 T cell receptor beta chains from one sample, sequenced in a study of blood T cells in healthy people across ages (dated by TCRdb to about 2015). Receptors were amplified or captured by 5' RACE. The listed sequencing device is Illumina HiSeq 2500. A second PCR of about 6 to 12 cycles was performed with a sample-barcoded 5' primer and a J-beta primer mix. TCRdb passed the public sequencing reads through fastp at Q25 and MiXCR, retaining productive beta sequences. Rows merge per CDR3 protein into single entries with the most common DNA and genes. The sample records approximately 1,100,000 distinct CDR3 sequences, 40% to 55% of which are singletons. Of the sample, approximately 20% is held by the ten largest clones. Source material: blood. The receptors stem from a woman aged 60 to 75 in good health.

The V gene is TRBV2, the J gene TRBJ2-1, with D possibly being TRBD2 (5 bases). The CDR3 spans 14 residues. Germline V CDR1 and CDR2: SNHLY, FYNNEI. The V end lost 2 bases, the J end lost 9 bases, and 14 bases lay between the germline ends. CDR3 sequence reads: CASSEIASYGEQFF. The DNA of the CDR3 is TGTGCCAGCAGTGAAATAGCGTCCTACGGTGAGCAGTTCTTC.

There are a few counts of this clonotype. The chain links TRBV7-2 to TRBJ2-3; a weak D match, TRBD2 (5 bases). With 3 bases removed from V and 2 bases from J, the gap between germline ends came to 15 bases. The CDR3 runs 16 residues. CDR1 and CDR2 from the germline V gene are SGHTA and FQGNSA. CDR3 sequence (DNA): TGTGCCAGCAGCTTGGCGGTTGGGCGGGTCACAGATACGCAGTATTTT. Its translation is CASSLAVGRVTDTQYF.

This chain links TRBV6-2 or TRBV6-3 with TRBJ2-1; D gene uncertain. The length of the CDR3 is 14 residues. Trimming pared 8 bases from V and 6 bases from J, leaving 17 bases between. Germline values: CDR1 MNHEY, CDR2 SVGEGT. The CDR3 DNA sequence: TGTGCCAGCCGTGTGAGGAGTCACGCCAATGAGCAGTTCTTC. The encoded protein is CASRVRSHANEQFF.

This clonotype was counted at least ten times. This rearrangement joins TRBV7-8 to TRBJ2-5; no clear D gene. This CDR3 is built from 14 residues. The V and J ends lost 2 bases and 0 bases respectively, with 7 bases between them. Germline V CDR1 and CDR2: SGHVS, FQNEAQ. The CDR3 DNA sequence: TGTGCCAGCAGCTTAAGGCGGTACCAAGAGACCCAGTACTTC. Protein sequence: CASSLRRYQETQYF.

The chain has TRBV30 and TRBJ2-4; TRBD1 agrees at 10 bases. This CDR3 has 14 residues. Germline CDR1 and CDR2: GTSNPN and SVGIG (reference sequence). V gave up 1 base and J gave up 8 bases; unmatched junction bases: 5. The CDR3 nucleotides are TGTGCCTGGAGTGCGACAGGGGGCTTAGACATTCAGTACTTC. Protein: CAWSATGGLDIQYF.

The chain is built from TRBV5-1 and TRBJ2-3; D unresolved. The V end lost 1 base, the J end lost 0 bases, and 9 bases lay between the germline ends. Germline V lookup: CDR1 SGHRS, CDR2 YFSETQ. CDR3 length equals 15 residues. CDR3 amino acids: CASSLTSQSTDTQYF. The CDR3 DNA reads as TGCGCCAGCAGCTTGACATCGCAGAGCACAGATACGCAGTATTTT.

This clonotype came up a few times. This chain uses TRBV20-1 with TRBJ1-1; 10 nucleotides match TRBD1. V lost 5 bases to trimming and J lost 1 base; unmatched junction nucleotides: 16. This CDR3 region has 18 residues. The V gene's germline CDR1 is DFQATT and CDR2 SNEGSKA (reference sequence). CDR3 in amino acids: CSAQGITGQGLENTEAFF. DNA for the CDR3: TGCAGTGCTCAGGGCATTACGGGACAGGGGTTGGAGAACACTGAAGCTTTCTTT.

This sequence joins TRBV20-1 and TRBJ1-6, with 8 bases fitting TRBD1. Germline CDR1 is DFQATT and CDR2 is SNEGSKA (reference sequence). With V trimmed by 3 bases and J by 7 bases, 5 bases remained unmatched. CDR3 size: 14 residues. The CDR3 is CSASRDRINSPLHF. CDR3 sequence (DNA): TGCAGTGCTAGTCGGGACAGGATAAATTCACCCCTCCACTTT.

This sequence joins TRBV20-1 and TRBJ2-5; 10 positions agree with TRBD2. The CDR3 runs 13 residues. With 3 bases clipped from V and 11 bases from J, the junction kept 9 bases outside the gene matches. The germline gives CDR1 DFQATT, CDR2 SNEGSKA (reference sequence). Here the CDR3 DNA reads TGCAGTGCTAGGTGGCTAGCGGGAGTTGAACAGTACTTC. This codes for CSARWLAGVEQYF.

The CDR3 sequence: CASSLATGPYGYTF. The CDR3 nucleotides read TGTGCCAGCAGTTTAGCGACAGGGCCCTATGGCTACACCTTC. The V call is TRBV12-3 or TRBV12-4, the J call TRBJ1-2, with 7 bases identical to TRBD1. V trimming: 0 bases; J trimming: 4 bases; junction bases outside the gene matches: 2. The CDR3 consists of 14 residues.

The chain combines TRBV9 with TRBJ2-3, with TRBD1 identical over 9 bases. Per germline, CDR1 SGDLS and CDR2 YYNGEE. This CDR3 is built from 16 residues. Trimming at V came to 0 bases and at J to 4 bases, leaving 6 bases not matched to a gene. The DNA of the CDR3 is TGTGCCAGCAGCGTAGAGGGGACAGGGTTCGCAGATACGCAGTATTTT. Its translation is CASSVEGTGFADTQYF.

The rearrangement links TRBV27 to TRBJ2-1; D may be TRBD2 (6 bases). The CDR3 has 14 amino acids. The germline V and J ends were trimmed by 6 bases and 7 bases, with 16 bases remaining between them. CDR1 and CDR2 from the germline V gene are MNHEY and SMNVEV (reference sequence). The CDR3 DNA reads TGTGCCAGCAGCTGGGGACTTACGCAAAATGAGCAGTTCTTC. Translating gives CASSWGLTQNEQFF.

This clonotype turned up a few times. The chain joins TRBV29-1 to TRBJ2-4; 7 bases are a match to TRBD1. The J call may be incorrect, as the DNA end agrees better with TRBJ2-7. CDR3 length equals 12 residues. CDR1 SQVTM and CDR2 ANQGSEA come from the germline V gene. CDR3 DNA sequence: TGCAGCGTGACAGGGTACAACTCCGAGCAGTACTTC. Its protein is CSVTGYNSEQYF.

This clonotype appeared once. The V and J genes are TRBV2 and TRBJ2-7; 7 positions agree with TRBD1. The J call may be wrong; the DNA end is better matched by TRBJ2-5. The CDR3 consists of 15 residues. Germline V gene sequence: CDR1 SNHLY, CDR2 FYNNEI. The CDR3 spells CASSERSARGETQYF. The CDR3 nucleotides read TGTGCCAGCAGTGAACGTTCCGCCAGGGGGGAGACCCAGTACTTC.

The CDR3 sequence is CASSPHATSYGYTF. The CDR3 nucleotides read TGTGCCAGCTCACCTCACGCTACCTCATATGGCTACACCTTC. The chain is built from TRBV18 and TRBJ1-2; D is unclear. Germline V gene lookup returns CDR1 KGHSH and CDR2 LQKENI. The CDR3 loop spans 14 amino acids. V shed 3 bases and J shed 5 bases, with 13 bases lying between them. Full variable domain (rest looked up from reference TRBV18 and TRBJ1-2): NAGVMQNPRHLVRRRGQEARLRCSPMKGHSHVYWYRQLPEEGLKFMVYLQKENIIDESGMPKERFSAEFPKEGPSILRIQQVVRGDSAAYFCASSPHATSYGYTFGSGTRLTVV.

There are a few counts of this clonotype. The rearrangement links TRBV10-3 to TRBJ2-7; 13 positions match TRBD2. The CDR3 runs to 16 residues. Germline-derived CDR1 and CDR2 are ENHRY and SYGVKD. The junction had 6 bases not matched to a gene; V was cut back by 4 bases and J by 3 bases. CDR3 DNA sequence: TGTGCCATCAGTGGGGGGACTAGCGGGGTCTACTACGAGCAGTACTTC. It encodes CAISGGTSGVYYEQYF.

This clonotype was detected only a few times. The chain combines TRBV11-2 with TRBJ1-5; no clear D gene. V was shortened by 1 base and J by 8 bases, with 9 bases between the two germline ends. The CDR3 contains 13 residues. Germline V gene sequence: CDR1 SGHAT, CDR2 FQNNGV. CDR3 sequence: CASSLVGKKPQHF. The CDR3 DNA sequence: TGTGCCAGCAGCTTAGTGGGCAAGAAGCCCCAGCATTTT.

This clonotype occurred a few times. The genes are TRBV24-1 and TRBJ2-7, with 12 nucleotides matching TRBD1. Germline trimming cut 4 bases from V and 7 bases from J; bases unmatched to any gene: 7. CDR3 length equals 15 residues. Germline values: CDR1 KGHDR, CDR2 SFDVKD. CDR3 protein: CATSDPGQGAFEQYF. CDR3 bases: TGTGCCACCAGTGACCCGGGACAGGGGGCGTTTGAGCAGTACTTC.

The gene calls are TRBV6-5 and TRBJ2-7; possible D gene TRBD2, 6 bases. Gene TRBJ2-5 matches the end of the DNA better, so the J call may be wrong. The CDR3 is 15 amino acids. Germline CDR1 MNHEY, CDR2 SVGAGI. CDR3 in amino acids: CASKPGDRAQETQYF. As DNA, the CDR3 is TGTGCCAGCAAACCGGGAGACCGGGCACAAGAGACCCAGTACTTC.

The chain has TRBV5-4 and TRBJ2-7; D is ambiguous. The CDR3 length is 15 residues. Per the germline V gene, CDR1 is SGHNT and CDR2 is YYREEE (reference sequence). Trimming cost V 4 bases and J 2 bases, with 16 bases left between them. The DNA of the CDR3 is TGTGCCAGCAGCCGAACAAACGAGGACGCCTACGAGCAGTACTTC. It encodes CASSRTNEDAYEQYF.